This T cell receptor beta chain was recorded in a study of Tregs in tolerant kidney transplant recipients (dated by TCRdb to about 2019). For context, the study as a whole: The study used TCRbeta sequencing to identify donor-specific regulatory T cells before combined kidney and bone marrow transplantation, then tracked those cells after transplant.

The germline V gene gives CDR1 as ENHRY and CDR2 as SYGVKD. The CDR3 spans 16 residues, from the cysteine through the phenylalanine. Here the CDR3 DNA is all that survives: 48 bases in frame from base 1. Remarks on this clone: Its antigen is still unknown. No per-base quality is available; no much larger clone lies one base away.

Transplants used related donors with nonmyeloablative bone marrow transplantation; mixed chimerism was transient in the human trials. Thawed PBMCs were FACS-sorted into unstimulated Tregs (CD4+CD25+CD127-), CD4+ non-Tregs (CD4+CD25-), CD4 cells and CD8 cells. The patients were a handful of recipients of combined kidney and bone marrow transplants from the ITN036ST trial, and samples were available only for these trial subjects. Healthy control blood was processed to PBMCs by Ficoll density gradient and cryopreserved, and patient PBMCs were collected before and after transplant. Genomic DNA was extracted from sorted cells with the QIAGEN DNeasy Blood and Tissue Kit for TCRbeta CDR3 sequencing. High-throughput TCRbeta CDR3 sequencing, including PCR amplification with bias correction and internal controls, was performed commercially through immunoSEQ. The published analysis was carried out like this. Unique productive TCRbeta sequences were defined by CDR3 nucleotide sequence when primers matched and otherwise by CDR3 amino acid sequence together with Vbeta and Jbeta genes. To correct for sorting error, sequences found in more than one sorted population at a frequency ratio of 2:1 or less were discarded, and the remaining shared sequences were assigned to the population with the higher frequency. A sequence counted as donor-reactive if, in CFSE-low cells, the sequence had a frequency of at least 0.01% and was expanded at least 5-fold compared with unstimulated cells. Jensen-Shannon divergence calculated on the top 100 TCRbeta sequences ranked by frequency was used to measure repertoire divergence. When a sample had multiple sequencing runs, each run was corrected for sorting error separately and the runs were then pooled. Imported from immuneACCESS, the table was reduced by TCRdb to in-frame sequences with V and J called. These copies leave out some clones; in studies compared against another copy, an unresolved V gene accounts for under half, and the cause of the remainder is not known. That table supplies the V and J calls and clone size; D and trimming were determined from the DNA. The sample records about 90,000 clones, 93% of which are singletons. 1.5% to 2% of the sample goes to the ten largest clones.

Paper-wide results and their limitations: Because the study included only a small number of patients, the results must be confirmed in larger populations and under other immunosuppression protocols. Although technical replication error seemed to be minimal, the question of biological reproducibility was not addressed directly. Expanding Tregs with activated donor B cells appeared to identify the most biologically relevant and donor-specific TCRbeta repertoire. For some patients, the PCR primers changed as time went on, which meant samples from those patients could not be compared with one another at the nucleotide level. In tolerant patients, donor-specific Tregs expanded more than Tregs overall, which suggests antigen-driven rather than nonspecific expansion.

The input for sequencing was CD4+ T cells from blood (PBMCs), taken 12 months after the transplant. The TCR was taken from a human patient who received a combined kidney and bone marrow transplant. Following a transplant, some T cells may be graft donor cells, not patient cells. The chain is made from TRBV10-3 and TRBJ2-5; a tentative D match to TRBD1 spans 6 bases. The J call may be mistaken, given a closer DNA end match to TRBJ2-7. The nucleotide sequence is TGTGCCATCAGTGAGGAAGGGGGTTTGCGTTCTTACGAGCAGTACTTC. It encodes CAISEEGGLRSYEQYF.